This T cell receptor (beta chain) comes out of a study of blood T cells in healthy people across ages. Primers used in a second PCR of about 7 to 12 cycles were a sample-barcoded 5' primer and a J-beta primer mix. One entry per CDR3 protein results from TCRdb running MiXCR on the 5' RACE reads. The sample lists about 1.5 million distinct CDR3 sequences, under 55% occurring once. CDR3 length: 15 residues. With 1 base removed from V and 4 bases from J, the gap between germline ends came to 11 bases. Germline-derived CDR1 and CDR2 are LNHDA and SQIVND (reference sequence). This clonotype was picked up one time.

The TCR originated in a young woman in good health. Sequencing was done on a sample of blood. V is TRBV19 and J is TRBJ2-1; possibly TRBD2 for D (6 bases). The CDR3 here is CASSIAGVGYNEQFF. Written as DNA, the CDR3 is TGTGCCAGTAGTATAGCGGGAGTGGGGTACAATGAGCAGTTCTTC.